This TCR beta chain is drawn from a study of PD-1 blockade in classical Hodgkin lymphoma. TCRdb's table, derived via immunoSEQ multiplex PCR, lists solely in-frame clones and lacks some. The sample carries some 10,000 clones, approximately 85% recorded once. In every patient, relapse followed autologous stem cell transplantation, while exposure to brentuximab vedotin differed. CDR3 length: 14 residues. The germline V and J ends were trimmed by 2 bases and 12 bases, with 20 bases remaining between them. Germline CDR1 and CDR2: MNHNY and SVGAGI (reference sequence). This clonotype originated in a human donor with classical Hodgkin lymphoma. The chain has TRBV6-6 and TRBJ2-7; D uncertain. Specimen: peripheral blood mononuclear cells (PBMCs), collected at baseline. This CDR3 reads CASSYVDTVVAWYF. CDR3 coding DNA: TGTGCCAGCAGTTACGTTGACACGGTTGTGGCGTGGTACTTC.